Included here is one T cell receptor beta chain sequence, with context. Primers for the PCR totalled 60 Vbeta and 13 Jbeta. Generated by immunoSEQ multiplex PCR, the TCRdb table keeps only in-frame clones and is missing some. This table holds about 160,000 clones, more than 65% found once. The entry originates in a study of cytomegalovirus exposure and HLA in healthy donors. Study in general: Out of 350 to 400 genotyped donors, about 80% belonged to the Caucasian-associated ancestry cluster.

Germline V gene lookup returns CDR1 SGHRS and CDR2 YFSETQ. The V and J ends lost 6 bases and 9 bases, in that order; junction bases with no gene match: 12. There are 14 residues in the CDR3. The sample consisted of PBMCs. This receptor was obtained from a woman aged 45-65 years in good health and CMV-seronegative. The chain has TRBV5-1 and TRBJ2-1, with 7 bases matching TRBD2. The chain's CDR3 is CASINRDYSTEQFF. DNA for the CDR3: TGCGCCAGCATAAACCGGGACTACTCCACTGAGCAGTTCTTC.